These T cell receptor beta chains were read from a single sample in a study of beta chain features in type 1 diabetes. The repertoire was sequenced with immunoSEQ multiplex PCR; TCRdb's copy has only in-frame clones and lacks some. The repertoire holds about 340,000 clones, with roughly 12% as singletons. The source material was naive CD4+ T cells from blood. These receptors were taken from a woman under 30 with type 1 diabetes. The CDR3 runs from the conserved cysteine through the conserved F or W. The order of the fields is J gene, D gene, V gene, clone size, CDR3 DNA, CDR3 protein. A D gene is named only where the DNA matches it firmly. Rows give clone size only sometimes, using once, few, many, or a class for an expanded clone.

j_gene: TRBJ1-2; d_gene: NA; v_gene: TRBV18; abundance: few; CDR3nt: TGTGCCAGCTCACCACCGGGAGGACATAACTATGGCTACACCTTC; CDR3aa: CASSPPGGHNYGYTF
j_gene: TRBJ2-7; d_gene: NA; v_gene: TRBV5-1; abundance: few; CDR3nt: TGCGCCAGCAGCTCGAACCGGGACATCACCTACGAGCAGTACTTC; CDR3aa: CASSSNRDITYEQYF
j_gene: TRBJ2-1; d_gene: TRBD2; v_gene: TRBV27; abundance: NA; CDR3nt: TGTGCCAGCAGTACTAGCGGGAGGGCAAAGGGCAATGAGCAGTTCTTC; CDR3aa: CASSTSGRAKGNEQFF
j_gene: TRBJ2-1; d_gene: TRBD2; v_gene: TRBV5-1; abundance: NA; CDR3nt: TGCGCCAGCAGCTTGGCCGCTAGCGGGAGTAGGCATGAGCAGTTCTTC; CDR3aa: CASSLAASGSRHEQFF
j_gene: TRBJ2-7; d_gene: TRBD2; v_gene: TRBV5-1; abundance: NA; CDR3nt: TGCGCCAGCAGCGGATTAGCGGGAGAAATGGGGGAGCAGTACTTC; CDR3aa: CASSGLAGEMGEQYF
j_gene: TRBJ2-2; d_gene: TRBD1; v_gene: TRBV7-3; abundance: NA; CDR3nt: TGTGCCAGCAGTCACAGGGGTCCCGGGGAGCTGTTTTTT; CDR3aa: CASSHRGPGELFF
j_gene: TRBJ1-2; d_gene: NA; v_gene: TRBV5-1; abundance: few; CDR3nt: TGCGCCAGCAGCTTGGTTACAGACCCCTATGGCTACACCTTC; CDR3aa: CASSLVTDPYGYTF
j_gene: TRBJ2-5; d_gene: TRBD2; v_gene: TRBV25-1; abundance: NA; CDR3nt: TGTGCCAGCAGTGGGGGCGCTAGCGGGAGGTCCTGGGTTGAGACCCAGTACTTC; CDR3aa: CASSGGASGRSWVETQYF
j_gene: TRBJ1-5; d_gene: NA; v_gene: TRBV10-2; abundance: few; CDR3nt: TGCGCCAGCAGTGAGTCCGGGACAAACCAGCATTTT; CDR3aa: CASSESGTNQHF
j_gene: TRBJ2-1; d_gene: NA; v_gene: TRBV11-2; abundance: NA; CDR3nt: TGTGCCAGCAGAGGTCGGGTGTACTACAATGAGCAGTTCTTC; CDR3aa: CASRGRVYYNEQFF
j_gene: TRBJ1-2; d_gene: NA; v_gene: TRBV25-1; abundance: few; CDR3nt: TGTGCCAGCACCCGGGATAACTATGGCTACACCTTC; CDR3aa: CASTRDNYGYTF
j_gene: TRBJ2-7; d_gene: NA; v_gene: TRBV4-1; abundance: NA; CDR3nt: TGCGCCAGCAGCCAAGATTGGGCTGACTACTACGAGCAGTACTTC; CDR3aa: CASSQDWADYYEQYF
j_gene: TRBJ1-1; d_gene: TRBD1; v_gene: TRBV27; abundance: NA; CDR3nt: TGTGCCAGCGCCCAGATGACAGGGTCACCTGAAGCTTTCTTT; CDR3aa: CASAQMTGSPEAFF
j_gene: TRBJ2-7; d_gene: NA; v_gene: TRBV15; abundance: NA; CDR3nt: TGTGCCACCAGCAGAGAGCTACTAACAGGACCGATCTACGAGCAGTACTTC; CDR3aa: CATSRELLTGPIYEQYF
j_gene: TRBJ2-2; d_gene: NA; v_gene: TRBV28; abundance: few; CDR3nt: TGTGCCGCTGGGGGCAGCGTGGGGACCGGGGAGCTGTTTTTT; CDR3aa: CAAGGSVGTGELFF
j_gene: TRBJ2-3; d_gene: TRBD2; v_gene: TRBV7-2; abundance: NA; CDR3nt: TGTGCCAGCAGCTTAGCCCTGACTAGCGGGAGGGGAGATACGCAGTATTTT; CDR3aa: CASSLALTSGRGDTQYF
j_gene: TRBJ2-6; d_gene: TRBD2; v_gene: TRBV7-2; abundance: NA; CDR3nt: TGTGCCAGCAGCTTAGTCGCGGGAGCGCACTCTGGGGCCAACGTCCTGACTTTC; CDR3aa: CASSLVAGAHSGANVLTF
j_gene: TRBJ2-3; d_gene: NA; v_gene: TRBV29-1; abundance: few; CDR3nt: TGCAGCGTTGAAAGACAGGACAGTATGGATACGCAGTATTTT; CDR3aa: CSVERQDSMDTQYF
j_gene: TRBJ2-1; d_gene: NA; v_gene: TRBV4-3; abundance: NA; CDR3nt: TGCGCCAGCAGCCCGGACTATGACCTCCGTAGTGAGCAGTTCTTC; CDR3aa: CASSPDYDLRSEQFF
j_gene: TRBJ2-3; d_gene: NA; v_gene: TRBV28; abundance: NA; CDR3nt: TGTGCCAGCAGTTTAAACTCTCGTCAGGCAGCTAGCACAGATACGCAGTATTTT; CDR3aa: CASSLNSRQAASTDTQYF
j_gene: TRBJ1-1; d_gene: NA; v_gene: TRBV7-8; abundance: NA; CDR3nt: TGTGCCAGCAGCTTAGTAGGACAGAACACTGAAGCTTTCTTT; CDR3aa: CASSLVGQNTEAFF
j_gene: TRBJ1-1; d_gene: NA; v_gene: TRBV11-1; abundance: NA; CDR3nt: TGTGCCAGCAGTCGGGGGGTGATGAACACTGAAGCTTTCTTT; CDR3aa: CASSRGVMNTEAFF
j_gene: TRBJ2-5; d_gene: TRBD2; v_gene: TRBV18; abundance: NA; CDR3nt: TGTGCCAGCTCACAAAGACTAGCGGGAGCGGAGACCCAGTACTTC; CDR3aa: CASSQRLAGAETQYF
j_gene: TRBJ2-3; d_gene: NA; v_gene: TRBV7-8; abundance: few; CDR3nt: TGTGCCAGCAGCACAACGAACACAGATACGCAGTATTTT; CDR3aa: CASSTTNTDTQYF
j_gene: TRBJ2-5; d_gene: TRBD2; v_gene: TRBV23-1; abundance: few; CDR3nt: TGCGCCAGCAGTCAAGCTAGCGGGGTACCATACCCGGGGTACCAAGAGACCCAGTACTTC; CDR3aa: CASSQASGVPYPGYQETQYF
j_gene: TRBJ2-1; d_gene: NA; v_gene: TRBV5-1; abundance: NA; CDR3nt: TGCGCCAGCAGCTCCGGACTGTCTGTCAATGAGCAGTTCTTC; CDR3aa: CASSSGLSVNEQFF
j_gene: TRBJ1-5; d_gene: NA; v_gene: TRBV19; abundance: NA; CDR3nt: TGTGCCAGTAGTATAGAGGGAGCTCAGCCCCAGCATTTT; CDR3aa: CASSIEGAQPQHF
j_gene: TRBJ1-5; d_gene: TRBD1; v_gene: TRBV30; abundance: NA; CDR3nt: TGTGCCGGGTCGTACGGGACAGGGGAGGCTTATCAGCCCCAGCATTTT; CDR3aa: CAGSYGTGEAYQPQHF
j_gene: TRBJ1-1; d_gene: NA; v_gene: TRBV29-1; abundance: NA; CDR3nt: TGCAGCGCCCAGAGAGGACTCTCGGGGACTGAAGCTTTCTTT; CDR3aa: CSAQRGLSGTEAFF
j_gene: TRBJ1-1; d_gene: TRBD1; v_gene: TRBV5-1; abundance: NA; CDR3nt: TGCGCCAGCAGCGGGGACAGGGGGTTCACTGAAGCTTTCTTT; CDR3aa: CASSGDRGFTEAFF
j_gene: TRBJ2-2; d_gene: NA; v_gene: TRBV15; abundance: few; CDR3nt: TGTGCCACCAGCAGAGAATCGAGGGGGGAGCTGTTTTTT; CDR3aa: CATSRESRGELFF
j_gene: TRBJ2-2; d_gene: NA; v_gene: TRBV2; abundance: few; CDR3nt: TGTGCCAGCAGTGGACAGTACACCGGGGAGCTGTTTTTT; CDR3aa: CASSGQYTGELFF
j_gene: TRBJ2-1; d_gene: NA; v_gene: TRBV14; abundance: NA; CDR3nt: TGTGCCAGCAGCCAAGATTGGAGGAGCGGGAATGAGCAGTTCTTC; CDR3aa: CASSQDWRSGNEQFF
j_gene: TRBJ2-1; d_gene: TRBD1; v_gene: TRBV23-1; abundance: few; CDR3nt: TGCGCCAGCAGTATACCGGGACAGGGCCACAATGAGCAGTTCTTC; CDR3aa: CASSIPGQGHNEQFF
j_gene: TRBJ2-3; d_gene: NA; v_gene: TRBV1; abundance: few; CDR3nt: TGCACCAGCGGGAGGGCGGGGACAGATACGCAGTATTTT; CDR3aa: CTSGRAGTDTQYF
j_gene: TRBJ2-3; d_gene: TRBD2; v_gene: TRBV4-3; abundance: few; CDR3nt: TGCGCCAGCAGCCAAGAAGGGTTTAGCGGGAGTGGGAGCACAGATACGCAGTATTTT; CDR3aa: CASSQEGFSGSGSTDTQYF
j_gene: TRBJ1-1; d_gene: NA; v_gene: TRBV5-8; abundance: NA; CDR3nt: TGTGCCAGCAGCTTTAGCAGCACTGAAGCTTTCTTT; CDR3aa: CASSFSSTEAFF
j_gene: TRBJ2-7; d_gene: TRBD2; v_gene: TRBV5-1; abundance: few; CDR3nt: TGCGCCAGCAGCTGGACTAGCGGAGGGGGCTCCTACGAGCAGTACTTC; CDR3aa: CASSWTSGGGSYEQYF
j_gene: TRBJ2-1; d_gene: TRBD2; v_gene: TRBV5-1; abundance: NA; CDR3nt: TGCGCCAGCAGCCCAGGGACTAGCAAGCATGAGCAGTTCTTC; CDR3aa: CASSPGTSKHEQFF
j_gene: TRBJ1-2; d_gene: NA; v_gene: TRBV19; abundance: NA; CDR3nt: TGTGCCAGTAGTACAACGGACAGCTATGGCTACACCTTC; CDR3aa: CASSTTDSYGYTF